This T cell receptor beta chain was captured in a study of T-cell memory formation after mild COVID-19. With V trimmed by 7 bases and J by 0 bases, 5 bases remained unmatched. This CDR3 comprises 15 residues. TCRdb used MiXCR to reprocess the 5' RACE reads, holding one entry per CDR3 protein. The data show a few hundred thousand distinct CDR3 sequences, with roughly 21% seen just once and about 8.7% held by the top ten. The chain is built from TRBV12-3 or TRBV12-4 and TRBJ2-1; 8 nucleotides match TRBD2. This receptor was obtained from an adult woman who had mild COVID-19 (a few samples of this study predate the infection). Cell type and time point are not known. Material: PBMCs or a T cell subset sorted from them (not recorded which). CDR3 region: CASTIAGSSYNEQFF. Written as DNA, the CDR3 is TGTGCCAGCACCATAGCGGGAAGCTCCTACAATGAGCAGTTCTTC.